The clone carrying this TCR beta chain has a handful of counts. Its antigen is currently unknown. Tagging with unique molecular identifiers was applied to individual cDNA molecules. TCRdb itself ran the 5' RACE reads through MiXCR, one entry per CDR3 protein. The table has around 50,000 distinct CDR3 sequences, around 4.6% seen once. The ends lost 5 bases at V and 4 bases at J; junction bases unmatched: 7. This CDR3 has 15 amino acids. Germline V CDR1 and CDR2: MNHNY, SVGAGI (reference sequence). This specimen comes from a study of early T cells in non-severe SARS-CoV-2 infection. Across the whole study: The authors sequenced bulk RNA from unsorted whole blood, leaving chains unpaired.

Overall study findings and caveats: VDJdb matching favored anti-spike CD8 responses, missing private and CD4 specificities.

The chain is built from TRBV6-6 and TRBJ2-5, with 10 positions matching TRBD2. This sequence was found in an adult who was a healthcare worker with PCR-confirmed SARS-CoV-2 infection or an uninfected control (not recorded which). The sequenced sample consisted of whole blood. CDR3 loop: CASSAGVAGGETQYF. CDR3 bases: TGTGCCAGCAGTGCCGGGGTAGCGGGAGGAGAGACCCAGTACTTC.